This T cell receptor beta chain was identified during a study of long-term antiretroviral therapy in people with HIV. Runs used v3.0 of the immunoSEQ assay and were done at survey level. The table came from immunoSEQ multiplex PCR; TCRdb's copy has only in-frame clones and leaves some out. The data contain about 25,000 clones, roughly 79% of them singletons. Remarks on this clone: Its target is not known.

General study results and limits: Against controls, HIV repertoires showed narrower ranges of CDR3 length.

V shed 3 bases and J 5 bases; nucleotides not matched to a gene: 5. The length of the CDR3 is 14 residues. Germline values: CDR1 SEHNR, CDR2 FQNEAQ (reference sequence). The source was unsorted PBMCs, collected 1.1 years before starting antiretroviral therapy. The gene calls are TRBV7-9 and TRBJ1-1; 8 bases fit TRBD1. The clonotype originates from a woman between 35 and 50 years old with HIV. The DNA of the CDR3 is TGTGCCAGCAGCTTTTACAGGGGGAGTACTGAAGCTTTCTTT. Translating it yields CASSFYRGSTEAFF.